This TCR beta chain was observed in a study of CD8+CD57+ T cells in acquired aplastic anemia. Genomic DNA was employed as the template in profiling TCR beta VDJ and CDR3. TCRdb independently ran MiXCR on the reads; one entry per CDR3 protein. The table records about 180,000 distinct CDR3 sequences, less than 65% of them present only once. The V gene lost 3 bases and the J gene lost 5 bases, with 17 bases spanning the gap. CDR1 is LNHNV and CDR2 is YYDKDF in the germline V gene (reference sequence). CDR3 length: 15 residues. Individuals selected for sequencing had exhibited CD8+CD57+ cell expansion on flow cytometry.

The sequence derives from a human donor with aplastic anemia. V is TRBV15 and J is TRBJ2-7, with a weak D call TRBD1 (6 bases). The specimen was sorted CD4+, CD8+, or CD8+CD57+ T cells (not recorded which) from PBMCs. The CDR3 region is CATSSLGQGFNEQYF. The CDR3 nucleotides read TGTGCCACCAGCAGCTTGGGGCAGGGGTTCAACGAGCAGTACTTC.